This passage covers 10 T cell receptor beta chains from one sample sequenced in a study of T cell clones after liver transplantation. Clones were sequenced by immunoSEQ multiplex PCR, and TCRdb holds only the in-frame ones, with some missing. This sample yields nearly 15,000 clones, of which about 90% are seen a single time; nearly 50% belongs to the top ten. The input for sequencing was CD8+ T cells from blood, taken before liver transplant. These receptors were collected from a human donor who received a liver transplant.

The chain couples TRBV27 to TRBJ2-7; D might be TRBD1 (6 bases). V dropped 6 bases and J dropped 3 bases, with 15 bases sitting between them. Germline lookup yields CDR1 MNHEY and CDR2 SMNVEV (reference sequence). CDR3 length: 14 amino acids. The CDR3 protein is CASRYNTGIYEQYF. CDR3 coding DNA: TGTGCCAGCAGGTATAATACAGGGATCTACGAGCAGTACTTC.

J is TRBJ2-5 and V is TRBV18, with 7 bases matching TRBD1. After removal of 1 base from V and 0 bases from J, the junction contained 8 bases not matched to a gene. CDR1 KGHSH and CDR2 LQKENI come from the germline V gene. This CDR3 is built from 17 residues. CDR3 sequence (DNA): TGTGCCAGCTCACCACGGTCTTGGGACAGCTACCAAGAGACCCAGTACTTC. This translates into CASSPRSWDSYQETQYF. Complete variable domain (other parts from reference TRBV18 and TRBJ2-5): NAGVMQNPRHLVRRRGQEARLRCSPMKGHSHVYWYRQLPEEGLKFMVYLQKENIIDESGMPKERFSAEFPKEGPSILRIQQVVRGDSAAYFCASSPRSWDSYQETQYFGPGTRLLVL.

The chain uses TRBV19 and TRBJ1-5; perhaps TRBD1 as D (6 bases). V gave up 3 bases and J gave up 6 bases, with 15 bases separating them. CDR3 length: 15 residues. Looked up from germline, CDR1 is LNHDA and CDR2 is SQIVND (reference sequence). CDR3 nucleotides: TGTGCCAGTAGTATTATCGTCAGGGGCGCTCAGCCCCAGCATTTT. Translating it yields CASSIIVRGAQPQHF.

The genes are TRBV15 and TRBJ2-1; TRBD1 agrees at 7 bases. This CDR3 comprises 18 residues. Unmatched junction bases numbered 12, after V lost 4 bases and J lost 0 bases. CDR1 and CDR2 (germline): LNHNV, YYDKDF (reference sequence). CDR3 DNA: TGTGCCACCAGCATCCTCCGCGGACAGGCCCACTCCTACAATGAGCAGTTCTTC. This encodes CATSILRGQAHSYNEQFF. Looking up the rest from reference TRBV15 and TRBJ2-1 gives the full variable domain: DAMVIQNPRYQVTQFGKPVTLSCSQTLNHNVMYWYQQKSSQAPKLLFHYYDKDFNNEADTPDNFQSRRPNTSFCFLDIRSPGLGDTAMYLCATSILRGQAHSYNEQFFGPGTRLTVL.

This clone came up a few times. The chain links TRBV27 to TRBJ2-7, with 11 nucleotides matching TRBD2. Trimming removed 2 bases from V and 4 bases from J; junction bases left unmatched: 7. The CDR3 consists of 16 residues. Germline assignment: CDR1 MNHEY and CDR2 SMNVEV (reference sequence). As DNA, the CDR3 is TGTGCCAGCAGTTTAACCGGGACTAGCGGAAAATACGAGCAGTACTTC. Its translation is CASSLTGTSGKYEQYF.

This clone was picked up one time. The V and J genes are TRBV19 and TRBJ2-2, with D unresolved. Trimming removed 10 bases at V and 0 bases at J, with 6 bases between. Germline V lookup: CDR1 LNHDA, CDR2 SQIVND (reference sequence). This CDR3 has 12 amino acids. DNA of the CDR3: TGTGCCACCTTAACGAACACCGGGGAGCTGTTTTTT. Protein sequence: CATLTNTGELFF. The full variable domain, its missing parts supplied by reference TRBV19 and TRBJ2-2, is DGGITQSPKYLFRKEGQNVTLSCEQNLNHDAMYWYRQDPGQGLRLIYYSQIVNDFQKGDIAEGYSVSREKKESFPLTVTSAQKNPTAFYLCATLTNTGELFFGEGSRLTVL.

This chain connects TRBV6-5 to TRBJ1-1; maybe TRBD1 (6 bases). Germline V gene data show CDR1 as MNHEY and CDR2 as SVGAGI. V lost 0 bases and J 1 base, leaving 6 bases between the germline ends. This CDR3 is 14 amino acids long. The DNA for the CDR3 is TGTGCCAGCAGTTACTCGACAGGGAACACTGAAGCTTTCTTT. Translation: CASSYSTGNTEAFF.

V is TRBV9 and J is TRBJ1-5, with no clear D. The CDR3 has 19 residues. From germline, CDR1 is SGDLS and CDR2 YYNGEE. The V end lost 0 bases, the J end lost 3 bases, and 22 bases lay between the germline ends. This CDR3 is CASSVVARLGWMDNQPQHF. CDR3 sequence (DNA): TGTGCCAGCAGCGTAGTCGCCCGCTTGGGGTGGATGGACAATCAGCCCCAGCATTTT.

The chain has TRBV7-2 and TRBJ1-3; D is uncertain. Trimming left V 4 bases short and J 3 bases short, with 13 bases between. The CDR3 length is 15 residues. The germline CDR1 and CDR2 sequences are SGHTA and FQGNSA. The CDR3 region is CASSSQAGYGNTIYF. CDR3 coding DNA: TGTGCCAGCAGCTCCCAGGCTGGGTATGGAAACACCATATATTTT.

This sequence joins TRBV9 and TRBJ1-5, with unresolved D. CDR3 size: 13 residues. With 0 bases removed from V and 1 base from J, the gap between germline ends came to 2 bases. Germline CDR1 SGDLS, CDR2 YYNGEE. The CDR3, as DNA: TGTGCCAGCAGCGTAGGCAGCAATCAGCCCCAGCATTTT. This codes for CASSVGSNQPQHF.